This record looks at one T cell receptor beta chain sequence and its context. This CDR3 contains 15 residues. Germline values: CDR1 WNHNN, CDR2 SYGVQD (reference sequence). J was trimmed by 1 base and V by 8 bases; bases with no gene match: 8. These data originate in a study of cytomegalovirus exposure and HLA in healthy donors. Clones were sequenced by immunoSEQ multiplex PCR, and TCRdb holds only the in-frame ones, with some missing. Of around 240,000 clones listed, 90% are singletons. The specimen was PBMCs. The TCR was taken from a woman aged 18-29 years in good health and CMV-seronegative. The chain joins TRBV10-1 to TRBJ2-5; TRBD1 matches at 9 bases. CDR3 in DNA: TGCGCCAGCGGACCGACAGGGGGGTCCCAAGAGACCCAGTACTTC. Protein: CASGPTGGSQETQYF.